This TCR beta chain originates from a study of T cell responses to AZD1222 COVID-19 vaccine. Germline V gene lookup returns CDR1 SGDLS and CDR2 YYNGEE. CDR3 length: 18 amino acids. Losses at the gene ends were 0 bases for V and 1 base for J; bases not matched to a gene: 5. The study's findings and limits: In the spike-specific TCR repertoire, nearly half reportedly target unmutated variant regions.

Sequencing used immunoSEQ multiplex PCR; TCRdb keeps in-frame clones, though not all of them. The sample yields about 120,000 clones, around 90% seen once. On this clone: Its antigen remains unidentified.

The genes are TRBV9 and TRBJ2-2; 11 nucleotides align to TRBD2. The source was peripheral blood, collected on day 0 of AZD1222 vaccination. The source is an adult in good health. The CDR3 bases are TGTGCCAGCAGCGTAGCCCCCCTAGCGGGGGGGAACACCGGGGAGCTGTTTTTT. It yields the protein CASSVAPLAGGNTGELFF.